What follows is one T cell receptor beta chain and its context. Antigen: not known. Trimming stripped 1 base from V and 4 bases from J, with 6 bases between. Germline V CDR1 and CDR2: SGHNT, YYREEE (reference sequence). CDR3 length equals 12 residues. This sample is part of a study of OX40 agonist ivuxolimab in advanced cancers. About the research overall: Patients were given ivuxolimab, an antibody that agonizes OX40 (CD134). Points from the study as a whole: CD8+ T cells showed, on average, more clonal expansion than CD4+ cells.

Generated by immunoSEQ multiplex PCR, the TCRdb table keeps only in-frame clones and is missing some. Of about 49,000 clones in the sample, approximately 90% were seen once. The source material was CD4+ or CD8+ T cells sorted from blood, sampled in a trial of the OX40 agonist ivuxolimab. The chain has TRBV5-4 and TRBJ2-7, with D unresolved. The receptor comes from an adult with an advanced solid tumor such as melanoma, head and neck, liver or kidney cancer. The CDR3 nucleotides read TGTGCCAGCAGCTTGATGGGATACGAGCAGTACTTC. Translation: CASSLMGYEQYF.